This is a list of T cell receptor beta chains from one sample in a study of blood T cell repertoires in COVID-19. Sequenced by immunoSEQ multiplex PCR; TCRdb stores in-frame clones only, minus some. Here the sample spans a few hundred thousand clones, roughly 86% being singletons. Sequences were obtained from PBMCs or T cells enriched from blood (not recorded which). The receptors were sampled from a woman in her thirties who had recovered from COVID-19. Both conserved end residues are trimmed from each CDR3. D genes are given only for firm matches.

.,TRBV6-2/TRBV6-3,ASSPNRVEQPQH
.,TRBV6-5,ASIGVRVNTEAF
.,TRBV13,ASSPWHDDYGYT
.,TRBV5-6,ASSLQNPYGYT
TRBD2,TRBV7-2,ASSLAPRGGDEQY
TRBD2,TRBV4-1,ASRGRGPTDTQY
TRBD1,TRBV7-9,ASSSDRGLSYEQY
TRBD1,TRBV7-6,ASSLQTGDTEAF
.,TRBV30,AWSVRGIRNTEAF
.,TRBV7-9,ASTPRRRKRDYGYT
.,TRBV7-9,ASSASNRGNQPQH
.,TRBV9,ASSDHTPEQF
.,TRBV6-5,ASSFGRTRGYGYT
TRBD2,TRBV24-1,ATSDGRAAGDDTQY
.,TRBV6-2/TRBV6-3,ASSYIWGHGNTEAF
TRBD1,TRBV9,ASSFDILTGTGGIGYT
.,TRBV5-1,ASSLTPTQQF
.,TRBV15,ATSRWVEAGNTIY
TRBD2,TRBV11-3,ASSPLSSGGAGEQF
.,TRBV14,ASSQDSSSPLH
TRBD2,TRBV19,ASSLWREGPNEQF
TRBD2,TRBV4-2,ASSPGNEATSLLIERETQY
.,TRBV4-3,ASSQEMVDVRYEQY
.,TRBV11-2,ASSLAPGAQETQY
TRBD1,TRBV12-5,ASGFVQGASEQY
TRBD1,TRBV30,AWDRAYYGYT
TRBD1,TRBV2,ASSGWDRPSYEQY
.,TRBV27,ASSLSGSDSYQPQH
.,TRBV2,ATSRDLNTEAF
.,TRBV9,ASSVGHGTDTQY
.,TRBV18,ASSLLGSEVYEQY
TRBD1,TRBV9,ASSPTGTGIHEQY
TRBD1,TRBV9,ASSEGQGAGTEAF
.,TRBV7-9,ASSGQGITYEQY
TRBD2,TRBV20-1,SASRGLAYNEQF
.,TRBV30,AWSAHSGTGNTIY
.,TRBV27,ASSFSVTAGYT
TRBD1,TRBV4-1,ASSQDRGRSYGYT
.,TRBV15,ATSRGDRYEQY
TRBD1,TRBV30,AWSSETGLGQPQH
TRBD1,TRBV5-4,ASSLVTGQGSYEQY
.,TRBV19,ASSMTGGSYEQY
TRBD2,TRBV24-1,ATSESGTSGTYEQY